This TCR beta chain was documented in a study of blood T cells in healthy people across ages. General study points: Diversity was estimated from one million T cells, and these estimates were considered underestimates. Long-lived donors had more naive CD4+ cells and higher diversity than aged donors. Age advanced and TCR beta diversity per million T cells fell, roughly linearly.

Trimming cost V 11 bases and J 4 bases, with 18 bases left between them. CDR3 length: 14 amino acids. Primers used in a second PCR of about 6 to 12 cycles were a sample-barcoded 5' primer and a J-beta primer mix. A 12-random-nucleotide template-switch adaptor tagged each cDNA molecule. TCRdb analysed the 5' RACE reads with MiXCR anew, one entry per CDR3 protein. There are around 800,000 distinct CDR3 sequences in the sample; 62% occur only once, and 28% lies in the top ten. Turning to this clonotype: Its specificity is not known.

This chain connects TRBV12-3 or TRBV12-4 to TRBJ2-1; TRBD2 might be the D (6 bases). This sequence originates from a young man in good health. Sequenced material: blood. The CDR3 here is CACPPSGVYNEQFF. The CDR3 DNA sequence: TGTGCCTGCCCCCCGTCGGGGGTTTACAATGAGCAGTTCTTC.